These 17 T cell receptor beta chains originate from one sample sequenced in a study of kidney transplant recipient with SARS-CoV-2 infection. One entry per CDR3 protein results from TCRdb running MiXCR on the reads. The sample shows about 240,000 distinct CDR3 sequences, around 30% of them seen only once. The sample in question was a blood sample, obtained at baseline and on day 111 from a kidney transplant recipient. These receptors originate from a male patient younger than 45 who had COVID-19 and was a kidney transplant recipient. Some T cells may be provided by the graft donor.

This clonotype showed up many times. The chain joins TRBV25-1 to TRBJ1-2; D unresolved. V dropped 2 bases and J dropped 4 bases, with 20 bases sitting between them. The germline V gene encodes CDR1 MGHDK and CDR2 SYGVNS. The CDR3 consists of 17 residues. CDR3 nucleotides: TGTGCCAGCAGTGAACTAGGAGAACTGGGAAAGACCTATGGCTACACCTTC. It is translated as CASSELGELGKTYGYTF.

With respect to this clonotype: One end of the junction fails to match germline, which may point to a read error. The CDR3 region is CSARDEGQDYNERFF. As DNA, the CDR3 is TGCAGTGCTAGAGACGAAGGACAGGACTACAATGAGCGGTTCTTC. The chain employs TRBV20-1 and TRBJ2-1, with D possibly being TRBD1 (7 bases). Germline loops: CDR1 DFQATT, CDR2 SNEGSKA (reference sequence). The CDR3 has 15 residues.

This clonotype was detected ten times or more. This chain joins TRBV4-1 and TRBJ1-5; D perhaps matches TRBD1 (5 bases). Germline CDR1 reads MGHRA; CDR2 reads YSYEKL. V lost 0 bases and J lost 5, with 14 bases in between. The CDR3 contains 16 residues. CDR3 protein: CASSQDPGMGDQPQHF. CDR3 nucleotides: TGCGCCAGCAGCCAAGACCCAGGGATGGGGGATCAGCCCCAGCATTTT.

The table lists this clonotype with many counts. The gene calls are TRBV12-3 or TRBV12-4 and TRBJ1-2, with D unresolved. Trimming left V 3 bases short and J 2 bases short, with 10 bases between. The CDR3 loop spans 14 amino acids. CDR3 residues: CASSLEDPNYGYTF. The CDR3 nucleotides read TGTGCCAGCAGTTTGGAGGATCCAAACTATGGCTACACCTTC.

Remarks on this clonotype: Given a much more abundant clone one base away, this may be a read error. No conserved phenylalanine or tryptophan ends this CDR3, so it is likely a read error. This chain connects TRBV6-4 to TRBJ1-5; possible D gene TRBD1, 5 bases. The CDR3 has 13 residues. Trimming pared 3 bases from V and 6 bases from J, leaving 9 bases between. Germline loops: CDR1 MRHNA, CDR2 SNTAGT. CDR3 region: CASSEGDSQPQHL. In DNA, the CDR3 is TGTGCCAGCAGTGAAGGGGACTCTCAGCCCCAGCATCTT.

Many counts were recorded for this clonotype. The V gene is TRBV11-2, the J gene TRBJ1-1; TRBD1 agrees at 7 bases. There are 13 residues in the CDR3. The V gene's germline CDR1 is SGHAT and CDR2 FQNNGV. Trimming cost V 1 base and J 11 bases; bases outside gene matches: 7. For the CDR3, the DNA is TGTGCCAGCAGCTTAGGGGGACAGACGTTGGCTTTCTTT. Translating it yields CASSLGGQTLAFF.

A remark on this clonotype: Given a much more abundant clone one base away, this may be a read error. The chain employs TRBV6-8 and TRBJ1-2; no reliable D call. The length of the CDR3 is 17 residues. Per the germline V gene, CDR1 is MNHGY and CDR2 is SAAAGT. Trimming took 5 bases from V and 4 from J, leaving 23 bases between them. The DNA for the CDR3 is TGTGCCAGCAGTACGAGGGTACGCTCTAGAGAGACCTATGGCTACACCTTC. It specifies CASSTRVRSRETYGYTF.

In regard to this clonotype: This may be a read error, as it is one base from a much larger clone. This chain joins TRBV7-7 and TRBJ1-2; D not certain. The CDR3 is 17 amino acids. Trimming pared 3 bases from V and 4 bases from J, leaving 21 bases between. Germline CDR1 SSHAT, CDR2 FNYEAQ (reference sequence). The CDR3: CASSLSNKCRKTYGYTF. The CDR3 DNA follows: TGTGCCAGCAGCTTGTCTAATAAGTGCCGAAAGACCTATGGCTACACCTTC.

Many counts were recorded for this clonotype. The chain links TRBV3-1 to TRBJ2-5; D is undetermined. With 5 bases removed from V and 5 bases from J, the gap between germline ends came to 24 bases. The CDR3 contains 17 residues. In germline, CDR1 is LGHDT, CDR2 YNNKEL (reference sequence). This CDR3 is CASSNRDPISFSETQYF. The CDR3 region has the DNA TGTGCCAGCAGCAATCGAGATCCCATTTCTTTCTCTGAGACCCAGTACTTC.

This clonotype was seen many times. The V gene is TRBV5-1, the J gene TRBJ1-4, with D maybe TRBD1 (5 bases). Trimming cost V 0 bases and J 3 bases, with 15 bases left between them. Germline assignment: CDR1 SGHRS and CDR2 YFSETQ. The CDR3 runs 17 residues. CDR3: CASSLDVRGASNEKLFF. The CDR3 DNA follows: TGCGCCAGCAGCTTGGATGTAAGAGGGGCCTCTAATGAAAAACTGTTTTTT.

As regards this clonotype: This may stem from a read error, because a much larger clone lies one nucleotide away. The chain has TRBV5-1 and TRBJ1-4; D is unclear. There are 14 residues in the CDR3. Per germline, CDR1 SGHRS and CDR2 YFSETQ. The CDR3 DNA is TGCGCCAGCAGCTTGGGTCCAACTGATGAAAAACTGTTTTTT. Translation gives CASSLGPTDEKLFF.

Notes on this clonotype: The junction departs from the called germline gene at one end, perhaps through a read error. The chain combines TRBV6-5 with TRBJ2-3, with D tentatively TRBD1 (7 bases). The germline V gene has CDR1 MNHEY and CDR2 SVGAGI. This CDR3 has 18 residues. The CDR3 DNA sequence: TGTGCCAGCAGCCGAATGAGGGGGTACAGGGGAGGCACAGATTCGCAGTATTTT. It translates to CASSRMRGYRGGTDSQYF.

This clonotype was picked up a small number of times. The chain links TRBV4-1 to TRBJ2-3; weak D call: TRBD1 (5 bases). The V end was cut by 1 base, the J end by 4 bases, with 15 bases between. Germline V gene data show CDR1 as MGHRA and CDR2 as YSYEKL. The CDR3 spans 16 residues. The chain's CDR3 is CASSQVMAGFPDTQYF. For the CDR3, the DNA is TGCGCCAGCAGCCAAGTGATGGCAGGGTTTCCAGATACGCAGTATTTT.

As for this clonotype: A much larger clone lies one base from this, so it may be a read error. The chain employs TRBV5-5 and TRBJ2-5, with D possibly being TRBD1 (5 bases). The germline V gene has CDR1 SGHKS and CDR2 YYEKEE (reference sequence). Trimming cost V 7 bases and J 1 base, with 11 bases left between them. CDR3 length: 13 amino acids. CDR3 region: CASGPQVQETQYF. In nucleotides, the CDR3 is TGTGCCAGCGGCCCACAGGTCCAAGAGACCCAGTACTTC.

This clonotype has a count of ten or more. CDR3 nucleotide sequence: TGCAGTGCTAGAACCGGGACAGCCGGCGGAGTTGAAAAACTGTTTTTT. Amino acid sequence: CSARTGTAGGVEKLFF. The chain uses TRBV20-1 and TRBJ1-4; 7 positions agree with TRBD1. This CDR3 has 16 amino acids. V gave up 2 bases and J gave up 7 bases; unmatched junction bases: 13. Germline V gene data show CDR1 as DFQATT and CDR2 as SNEGSKA (reference sequence).

This clonotype came up many times. This CDR3 reads CASSVQNPISFSETQYF. The CDR3 DNA reads TGTGCCAGCAGCGTACAAAATCCCATTTCTTTCTCTGAGACCCAGTACTTC. This rearrangement joins TRBV3-1 to TRBJ2-5; D unclear. The CDR3 spans 17 residues. CDR1 is LGHDT and CDR2 is YNNKEL in the germline V gene (reference sequence). The ends were cut back, 5 bases at V and 5 bases at J, with 24 bases in the middle.

This clonotype was detected ten times or more. The rearrangement links TRBV7-2 to TRBJ1-2; unclear D gene. Germline-derived CDR1 and CDR2 are SGHTA and FQGNSA. The V and J ends lost 5 bases and 4 bases respectively, with 23 bases between them. This CDR3 comprises 17 residues. The CDR3 region has the DNA TGTGCCAGCAGCAGCGTTCACAGAGACGGAAAGACCTATGGCTACACCTTC. Its protein is CASSSVHRDGKTYGYTF.